The sequence of this T cell receptor (beta chain) was determined in a study of blood T cell repertoires in COVID-19. Study in general: Sites in the United States, Italy and Spain provided acute and convalescent COVID-19 samples. PBMCs, B-cell-depleted T cells, or T cells were the source of the cDNA or gDNA that made up the material.

Followed longitudinally, the Seattle patients had been enrolled during active infection. The authors' processing: The assay estimated nucleated cells by amplifying reference gene primers. Clones were read by immunoSEQ multiplex PCR, and TCRdb kept only the in-frame ones, dropping some. Clonal size and the V and J genes are those of that table, whereas D and trimming came from the DNA. The table includes 100,000 to 150,000 clones, roughly 74% detected once. Germline lookup yields CDR1 SGHDT and CDR2 YYEEEE. V lost 4 bases to trimming and J lost 3 bases, with 14 bases between them. This CDR3 has 14 amino acids.

This sequence originates from a man aged 80 or over with COVID-19, enrolled during active disease. The specimen was peripheral blood. The gene calls are TRBV5-6 and TRBJ2-7; possibly TRBD1 for D (6 bases). Here the CDR3 DNA reads TGTGCCAGCAGCCCCGGGACATCCCACTACGAGCAGTACTTC. Residues: CASSPGTSHYEQYF.